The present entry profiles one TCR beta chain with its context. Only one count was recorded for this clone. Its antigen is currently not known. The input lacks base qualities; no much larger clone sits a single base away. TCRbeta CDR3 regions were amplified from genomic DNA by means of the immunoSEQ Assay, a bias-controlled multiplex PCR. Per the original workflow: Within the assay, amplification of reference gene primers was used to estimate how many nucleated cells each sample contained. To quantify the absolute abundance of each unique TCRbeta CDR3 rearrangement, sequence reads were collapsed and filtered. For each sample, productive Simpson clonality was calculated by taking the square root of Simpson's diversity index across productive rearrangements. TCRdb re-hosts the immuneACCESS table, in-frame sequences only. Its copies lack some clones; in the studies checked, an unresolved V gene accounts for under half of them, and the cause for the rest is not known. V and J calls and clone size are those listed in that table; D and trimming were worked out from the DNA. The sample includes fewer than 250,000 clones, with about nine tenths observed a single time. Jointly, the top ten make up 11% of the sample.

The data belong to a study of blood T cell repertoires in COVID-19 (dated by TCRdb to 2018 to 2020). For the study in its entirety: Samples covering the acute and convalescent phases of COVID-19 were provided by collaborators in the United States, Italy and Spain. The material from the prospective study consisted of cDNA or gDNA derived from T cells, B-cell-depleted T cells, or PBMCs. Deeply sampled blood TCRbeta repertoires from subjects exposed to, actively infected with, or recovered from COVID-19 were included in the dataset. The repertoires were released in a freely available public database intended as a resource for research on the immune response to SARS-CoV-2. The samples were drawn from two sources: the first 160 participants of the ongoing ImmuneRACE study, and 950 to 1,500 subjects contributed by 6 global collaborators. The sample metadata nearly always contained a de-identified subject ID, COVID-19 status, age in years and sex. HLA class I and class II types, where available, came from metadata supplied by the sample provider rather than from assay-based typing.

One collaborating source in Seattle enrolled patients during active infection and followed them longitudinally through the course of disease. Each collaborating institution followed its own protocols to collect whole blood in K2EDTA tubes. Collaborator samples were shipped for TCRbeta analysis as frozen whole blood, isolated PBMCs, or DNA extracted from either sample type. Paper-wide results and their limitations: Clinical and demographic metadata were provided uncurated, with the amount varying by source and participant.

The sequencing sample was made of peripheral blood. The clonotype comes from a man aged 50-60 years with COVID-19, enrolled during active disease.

The CDR3 is CASSLLNTGELFF. The DNA reads as follows: TGTGCCAGCAGCTTGCTGAACACCGGGGAGCTGTTTTTT. The chain couples TRBV5-6 to TRBJ2-2; the D gene is unclear. Taken from the germline V gene, the CDR1 and CDR2 loops are SGHDT and YYEEEE. The CDR3 spans 13 residues, from the cysteine through the phenylalanine. Here the CDR3 DNA is all that survives: 39 bases in frame from base 1. V is cut by 1 base and J by 1 base, and the space between the germline ends is 2 bases.